The 20 T cell receptor beta chains below were found in one sample sequenced in a study of cytomegalovirus exposure and HLA in healthy donors. PCR amplification relied on 60 Vbeta primers (plus 13 Jbeta primers). Method: immunoSEQ multiplex PCR; TCRdb's copy keeps in-frame clones and lacks some. The sample contains 150,000 to 200,000 clones, roughly 74% of which appear only once. Sequenced input: PBMCs. All receptors come from a woman younger than 45 in good health and CMV-seronegative.

This rearrangement joins TRBV19 to TRBJ1-1; D possibly corresponds to TRBD1 (5 bases). Looked up from germline, CDR1 is LNHDA and CDR2 is SQIVND (reference sequence). Between the trimmed V and J ends, which lost 10 bases and 4 bases, there was a span of 13 bases. The CDR3 runs to 12 residues. Here the CDR3 DNA reads TGTGCCACTTACGGGGGGGGCACTGAAGCTTTCTTT. Protein product: CATYGGGTEAFF. Filled out from reference TRBV19 and TRBJ1-1, the complete variable domain reads DGGITQSPKYLFRKEGQNVTLSCEQNLNHDAMYWYRQDPGQGLRLIYYSQIVNDFQKGDIAEGYSVSREKKESFPLTVTSAQKNPTAFYLCATYGGGTEAFFGQGTRLTVV.

The chain couples TRBV9 to TRBJ2-2, with a tentative D call TRBD2 (6 bases). V shed 0 bases and J shed 2 bases, with 14 bases lying between them. Germline loops: CDR1 SGDLS, CDR2 YYNGEE. The CDR3 totals 17 residues. CDR3 DNA sequence: TGTGCCAGCAGCGTAGCTTTACGGGGAGGTAACACCGGGGAGCTGTTTTTT. Residues: CASSVALRGGNTGELFF.

This clone was observed once. The chain carries TRBV5-1 and TRBJ2-3; 7 nucleotides align to TRBD1. CDR3 length equals 15 residues. Trimming at V came to 1 base and at J to 0 bases, leaving 2 bases not matched to a gene. The germline gives CDR1 SGHRS, CDR2 YFSETQ. The CDR3 sequence is CASSLTGASTDTQYF. The CDR3 nucleotides are TGCGCCAGCAGCTTGACAGGGGCAAGCACAGATACGCAGTATTTT.

This chain links TRBV7-2 with TRBJ2-7; D gene unclear. The CDR3 covers 15 residues. The V gene's germline CDR1 is SGHTA and CDR2 FQGNSA. Trimming took 5 bases from V and 3 from J, leaving 17 bases between them. The CDR3 DNA reads as TGTGCCAGCAGCCCCGGCCAGGTTAGTCTCTACGAGCAGTACTTC. This encodes CASSPGQVSLYEQYF.

V gene TRBV5-1 combines with J gene TRBJ2-5; no reliable D call. Per germline, CDR1 SGHRS and CDR2 YFSETQ. This CDR3 has 14 amino acids. V lost 0 bases, J lost 2 bases, and 8 bases lay in between. CDR3 loop: CASSLEATQETQYF. DNA of the CDR3: TGCGCCAGCAGCTTGGAGGCGACACAAGAGACCCAGTACTTC.

V gene TRBV10-1 combines with J gene TRBJ2-3, with D possibly TRBD2 on 6 matching bases. From germline, CDR1 is WNHNN and CDR2 SYGVQD (reference sequence). The CDR3 totals 13 residues. V shed 4 bases and J shed 1 base, with 6 bases lying between them. This CDR3 is CASSAGGTDTQYF. The CDR3, as DNA: TGCGCCAGCAGTGCGGGGGGCACAGATACGCAGTATTTT.

J is TRBJ2-1 and V is TRBV2; D is unclear. The length of the CDR3 is 14 residues. Trimming took 7 bases from V and 0 from J, leaving 10 bases between them. Per germline, CDR1 SNHLY and CDR2 FYNNEI. CDR3 bases: TGTGCCAGCAACGTCCCGAGCTCCTACAATGAGCAGTTCTTC. This encodes CASNVPSSYNEQFF.

This clone occurred a few times. The chain employs TRBV30 and TRBJ2-1, with TRBD2 matching over 8 bases. In germline, CDR1 is GTSNPN, CDR2 SVGIG (reference sequence). This CDR3 is 15 amino acids long. Germline trimming cut 1 base from V and 5 bases from J; bases unmatched to any gene: 7. CDR3: CAWSGGRPSDNEQFF. The CDR3 DNA follows: TGTGCCTGGAGTGGCGGGAGGCCCTCTGACAATGAGCAGTTCTTC.

This clone has a handful of counts. The rearrangement uses TRBV13 and TRBJ1-2, with 11 nucleotides matching TRBD1. The CDR3 has 13 residues. J gave up 13 bases and V 5 bases, and 9 bases lay outside the gene matches. Per germline, CDR1 PRHDT and CDR2 FYEKMQ (reference sequence). CDR3 sequence: CASSPGGTGGCTF. In DNA form, the CDR3 reads TGTGCCAGCAGCCCAGGGGGGACAGGGGGTTGCACCTTC.

This rearrangement joins TRBV10-2 to TRBJ1-1; tentatively, D is TRBD1 (6 bases). Germline-derived CDR1 and CDR2 are WSHSY and SAAADI. This CDR3 has 16 amino acids. The V end lost 7 bases, the J end lost 1 base, and 19 bases lay between the germline ends. In DNA form, the CDR3 reads TGCGCCAGCAAGAAACGAGGGGGACACACGAACACTGAAGCTTTCTTT. Translation gives CASKKRGGHTNTEAFF.

This clone has a single count. V usage is TRBV5-5 and J usage is TRBJ1-2, with 7 bases aligning to TRBD1. There are 15 residues in the CDR3. Germline assignment: CDR1 SGHKS and CDR2 YYEKEE (reference sequence). J lost 8 bases, V lost 0 bases, and 10 bases had no gene match. The CDR3 region has the DNA TGTGCCAGCAGCTTGGCCGGGCAGGGGGTTCAAGGCTACACCTTC. Encoded protein: CASSLAGQGVQGYTF. The variable domain in full, completed from reference TRBV5-5 and TRBJ1-2, reads DAGVTQSPTHLIKTRGQQVTLRCSPISGHKSVSWYQQVLGQGPQFIFQYYEKEERGRGNFPDRFSARQFPNYSSELNVNALLLGDSALYLCASSLAGQGVQGYTFGSGTRLTVV.

This chain joins TRBV7-3 and TRBJ2-1, with 11 bases that match TRBD2. This CDR3 has 15 residues. The J segment lost 6 bases and the V segment lost 1 base, leaving 2 bases of the junction unmatched. Per the germline V gene, CDR1 is SGHTA and CDR2 is FQGTGA. DNA for the CDR3: TGTGCCAGCAGCTTAATACTAGCGGGAGTCAATGAGCAGTTCTTC. This translates into CASSLILAGVNEQFF.

The chain links TRBV4-3 to TRBJ2-5, with a possible D match to TRBD2 (6 bases). Gene TRBJ2-7 matches the end of the DNA better, so the J call may be wrong. There are 15 residues in the CDR3. CDR1 is LGHNA and CDR2 is YSLEER in the germline V gene. CDR3 protein: CASSQSRLGDYEQYF. As DNA, the CDR3 is TGCGCCAGCAGCCAATCGCGACTAGGGGACTACGAGCAGTACTTC.

CDR3: CASSSGGLAGADTQYF. The CDR3 DNA is TGTGCCAGCAGCTCAGGCGGACTAGCGGGGGCAGATACGCAGTATTTT. The chain employs TRBV7-3 and TRBJ2-3; 13 bases agree with TRBD2. CDR1 SGHTA and CDR2 FQGTGA come from the germline V gene. The CDR3 consists of 16 residues. J was trimmed by 4 bases and V by 4 bases; bases with no gene match: 5.

V gene TRBV19 combines with J gene TRBJ2-7; perhaps TRBD2 as D (5 bases). The germline gives CDR1 LNHDA, CDR2 SQIVND (reference sequence). Trimming stripped 0 bases from V and 4 bases from J, with 16 bases between. This CDR3 spans 16 amino acids. The CDR3 region is CASSIDSLLPGYEQYF. The CDR3 coding sequence is TGTGCCAGTAGTATAGATTCGCTACTGCCGGGATACGAGCAGTACTTC. Full variable domain (remainder filled in from reference TRBV19 and TRBJ2-7): DGGITQSPKYLFRKEGQNVTLSCEQNLNHDAMYWYRQDPGQGLRLIYYSQIVNDFQKGDIAEGYSVSREKKESFPLTVTSAQKNPTAFYLCASSIDSLLPGYEQYFGPGTRLTVT.

The chain couples TRBV19 to TRBJ2-4; tentatively, D is TRBD2 (6 bases). CDR1 LNHDA and CDR2 SQIVND come from the germline V gene (reference sequence). Trimming took off 3 bases at V and 1 base at J, with 13 bases between the two ends. The CDR3 runs 16 residues. In nucleotides, the CDR3 is TGTGCCAGTAGTATCACCGGGACTTGGGCCAAAAACATTCAGTACTTC. It translates to CASSITGTWAKNIQYF.

This clone appeared a single time. The V gene is TRBV5-1, the J gene TRBJ2-7; 9 bases align to TRBD1. The CDR3 consists of 15 residues. Germline-derived CDR1 and CDR2 are SGHRS and YFSETQ. The J segment lost 5 bases and the V segment lost 1 base, leaving 7 bases of the junction unmatched. The CDR3 DNA is TGCGCCAGCAGCTTGTTCTTAGGGGACAGGGACGAGCAGTACTTC. Residues: CASSLFLGDRDEQYF.

The J gene is TRBJ1-1, the V gene TRBV7-2; perhaps TRBD1 as D (5 bases). The CDR3 contains 13 residues. V lost 4 bases, J lost 1 base, and 7 bases lay in between. Germline V gene lookup returns CDR1 SGHTA and CDR2 FQGNSA. CDR3 in amino acids: CASSSTGNTEAFF. In DNA form, the CDR3 reads TGTGCCAGCAGCTCCACAGGGAACACTGAAGCTTTCTTT.

Only one count was recorded for this clone. The chain couples TRBV9 to TRBJ2-7, with D possibly matching TRBD2 (7 bases). Deletions cut 0 bases from V and 2 bases from J, with 12 bases between. The CDR3 runs 15 residues. In germline, CDR1 is SGDLS, CDR2 YYNGEE. The CDR3 spells CASSVAGGQTYEQYF. DNA for the CDR3: TGTGCCAGCAGCGTAGCGGGGGGACAAACCTACGAGCAGTACTTC.

The J gene is TRBJ1-1, the V gene TRBV7-9; 7 bases are shared with TRBD1. V was clipped by 3 bases and J by 3 bases; unmatched bases: 10. The CDR3 contains 16 residues. Germline lookup yields CDR1 SEHNR and CDR2 FQNEAQ (reference sequence). CDR3 sequence: CASSFRQNQGDTEAFF. DNA for the CDR3: TGTGCCAGCAGCTTCCGACAGAACCAGGGGGACACTGAAGCTTTCTTT.